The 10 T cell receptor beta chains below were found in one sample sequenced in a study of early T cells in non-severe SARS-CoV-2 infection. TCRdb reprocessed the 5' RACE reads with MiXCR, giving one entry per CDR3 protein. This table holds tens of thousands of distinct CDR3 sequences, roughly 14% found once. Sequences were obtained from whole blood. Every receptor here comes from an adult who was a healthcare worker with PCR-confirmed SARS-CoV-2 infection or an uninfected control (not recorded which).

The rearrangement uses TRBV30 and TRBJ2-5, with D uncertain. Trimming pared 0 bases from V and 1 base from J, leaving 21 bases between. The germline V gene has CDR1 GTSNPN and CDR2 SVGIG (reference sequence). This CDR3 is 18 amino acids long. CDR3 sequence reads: CAWSVLRRTATIQETQYF. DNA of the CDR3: TGTGCCTGGAGTGTTTTAAGACGCACGGCGACGATCCAAGAGACCCAGTACTTC.

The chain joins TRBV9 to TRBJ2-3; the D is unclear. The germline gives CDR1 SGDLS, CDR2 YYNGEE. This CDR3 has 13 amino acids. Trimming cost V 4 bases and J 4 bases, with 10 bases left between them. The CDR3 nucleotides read TGTGCCAGCAGCTCCCCTCTAGCAGATACGCAGTATTTT. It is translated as CASSSPLADTQYF.

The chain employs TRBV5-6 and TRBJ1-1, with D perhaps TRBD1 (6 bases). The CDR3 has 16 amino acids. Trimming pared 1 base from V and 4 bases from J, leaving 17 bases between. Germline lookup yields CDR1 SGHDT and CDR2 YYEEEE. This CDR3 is CASSLKGQPAGTEAFF. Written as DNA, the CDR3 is TGTGCCAGCAGCTTGAAGGGACAACCCGCCGGCACTGAAGCTTTCTTT.

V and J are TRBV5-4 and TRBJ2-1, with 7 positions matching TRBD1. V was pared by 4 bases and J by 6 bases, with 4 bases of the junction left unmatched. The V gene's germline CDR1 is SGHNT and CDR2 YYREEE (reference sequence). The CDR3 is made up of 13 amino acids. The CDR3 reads CASSPTGSNEQFF. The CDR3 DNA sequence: TGTGCCAGCAGCCCGACAGGGTCCAATGAGCAGTTCTTC.

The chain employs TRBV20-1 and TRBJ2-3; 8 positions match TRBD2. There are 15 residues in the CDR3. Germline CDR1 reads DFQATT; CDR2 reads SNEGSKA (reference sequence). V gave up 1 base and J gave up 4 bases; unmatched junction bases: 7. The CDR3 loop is CSARARGGRADTQYF. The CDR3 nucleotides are TGCAGTGCTAGAGCCCGGGGGGGTAGGGCAGATACGCAGTATTTT.

CDR3 region: CASSQTPGGGQPQHF. Written as DNA, the CDR3 is TGCGCCAGCAGCCAAACCCCAGGGGGTGGTCAGCCCCAGCATTTT. The rearrangement joins TRBV4-1 to TRBJ1-5; 7 bases fit TRBD1. The germline V gene has CDR1 MGHRA and CDR2 YSYEKL. The CDR3 covers 15 residues. J was trimmed by 6 bases and V by 2 bases; bases with no gene match: 7.

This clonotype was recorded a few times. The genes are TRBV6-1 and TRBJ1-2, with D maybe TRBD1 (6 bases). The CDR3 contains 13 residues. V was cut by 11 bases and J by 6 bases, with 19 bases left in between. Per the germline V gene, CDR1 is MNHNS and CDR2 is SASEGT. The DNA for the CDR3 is TGTGCCGGCTACTGGGGGGCAAAGGATGGCTACACCTTC. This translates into CAGYWGAKDGYTF.

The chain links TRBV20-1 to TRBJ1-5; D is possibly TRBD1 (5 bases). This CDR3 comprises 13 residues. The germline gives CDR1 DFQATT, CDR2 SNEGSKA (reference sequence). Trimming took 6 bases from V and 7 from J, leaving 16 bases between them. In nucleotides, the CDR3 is TGCAGTGCAGTTGCGGGGGGAGGGCAGCCCCAGCATTTT. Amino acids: CSAVAGGGQPQHF.

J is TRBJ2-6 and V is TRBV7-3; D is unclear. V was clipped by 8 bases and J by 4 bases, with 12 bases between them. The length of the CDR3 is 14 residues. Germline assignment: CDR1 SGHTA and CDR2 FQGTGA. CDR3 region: CASGPSAGANVLTF. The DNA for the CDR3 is TGTGCCAGCGGGCCATCCGCCGGGGCCAACGTCCTGACTTTC.

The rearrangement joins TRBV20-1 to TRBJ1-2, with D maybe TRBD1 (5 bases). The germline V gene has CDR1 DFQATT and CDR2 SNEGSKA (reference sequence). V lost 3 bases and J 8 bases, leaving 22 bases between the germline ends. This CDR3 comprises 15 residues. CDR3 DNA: TGCAGTGCTAGGGGGCGGGCGGCTGGGGTTTCAGGCTACACCTTC. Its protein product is CSARGRAAGVSGYTF.